This T cell receptor beta chain stems from a study of T-cell memory formation after mild COVID-19. CDR1 is LGHNA, CDR2 YNFKEQ, per germline. After removal of 0 bases from V and 3 bases from J, the junction contained 9 bases not matched to a gene. The CDR3 runs 18 residues. In TCRdb, the 5' RACE reads were re-called with MiXCR into one record per CDR3 protein. The sample lists more than 400,000 distinct CDR3 sequences, about 18% occurring once. Source material: PBMCs or a T cell subset sorted from them (not recorded which). This TCR was recovered from an adult woman who had mild COVID-19 (a few samples of this study predate the infection). Cell type and time point are not known. This rearrangement joins TRBV4-2 to TRBJ2-1, with TRBD2 matching over 9 bases. The CDR3 DNA is TGTGCCAGCAGCCAAGACCCTACGACTAGCGGAGGCTACAATGAGCAGTTCTTC. It codes for CASSQDPTTSGGYNEQFF.